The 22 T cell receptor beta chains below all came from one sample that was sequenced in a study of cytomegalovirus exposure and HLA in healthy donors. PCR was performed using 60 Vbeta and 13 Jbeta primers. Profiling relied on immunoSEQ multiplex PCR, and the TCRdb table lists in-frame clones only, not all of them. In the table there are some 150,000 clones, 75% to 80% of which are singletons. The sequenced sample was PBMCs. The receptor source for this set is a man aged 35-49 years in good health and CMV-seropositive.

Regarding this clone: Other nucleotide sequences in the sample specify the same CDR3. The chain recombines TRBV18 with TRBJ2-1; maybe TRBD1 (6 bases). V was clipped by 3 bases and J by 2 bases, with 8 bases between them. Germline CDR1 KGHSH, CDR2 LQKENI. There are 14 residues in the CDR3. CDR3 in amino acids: CASSPTGTYNEQFF. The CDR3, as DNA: TGTGCCAGCTCACCCACAGGGACCTACAATGAGCAGTTCTTC.

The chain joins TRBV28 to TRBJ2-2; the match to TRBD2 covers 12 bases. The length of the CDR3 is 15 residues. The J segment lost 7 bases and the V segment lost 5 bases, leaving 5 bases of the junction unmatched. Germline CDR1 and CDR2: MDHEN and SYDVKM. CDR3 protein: CASSATSGSHGELFF. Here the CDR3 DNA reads TGTGCCAGCAGTGCGACTAGCGGGAGCCACGGGGAGCTGTTTTTT.

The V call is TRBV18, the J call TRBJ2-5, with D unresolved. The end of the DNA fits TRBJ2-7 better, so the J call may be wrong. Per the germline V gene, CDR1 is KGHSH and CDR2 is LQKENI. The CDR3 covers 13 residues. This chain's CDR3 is CASSPVAQYEQYF. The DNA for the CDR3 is TGTGCCAGCTCACCAGTAGCTCAATACGAGCAGTACTTC.

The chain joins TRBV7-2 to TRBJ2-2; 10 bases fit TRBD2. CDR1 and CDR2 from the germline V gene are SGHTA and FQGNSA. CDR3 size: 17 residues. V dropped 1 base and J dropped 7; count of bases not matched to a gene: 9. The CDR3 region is CASSLDELAGAGGELFF. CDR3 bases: TGTGCCAGCAGCTTAGATGAGCTAGCGGGAGCGGGCGGGGAGCTGTTTTTT.

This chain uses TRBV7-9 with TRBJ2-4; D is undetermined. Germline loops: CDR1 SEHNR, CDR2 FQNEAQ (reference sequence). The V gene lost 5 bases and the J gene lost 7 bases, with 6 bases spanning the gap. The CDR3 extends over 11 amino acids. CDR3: CASSARNIQYF. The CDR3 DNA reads TGTGCCAGCAGCGCCAGGAACATTCAGTACTTC.

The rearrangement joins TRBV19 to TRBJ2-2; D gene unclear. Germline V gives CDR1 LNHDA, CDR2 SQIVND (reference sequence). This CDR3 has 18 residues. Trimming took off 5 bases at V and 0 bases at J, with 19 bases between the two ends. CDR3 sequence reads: CASSLFNSKNTNTGELFF. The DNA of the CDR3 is TGTGCCAGTAGTCTTTTTAACAGTAAGAATACGAACACCGGGGAGCTGTTTTTT. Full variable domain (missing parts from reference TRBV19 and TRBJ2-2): DGGITQSPKYLFRKEGQNVTLSCEQNLNHDAMYWYRQDPGQGLRLIYYSQIVNDFQKGDIAEGYSVSREKKESFPLTVTSAQKNPTAFYLCASSLFNSKNTNTGELFFGEGSRLTVL.

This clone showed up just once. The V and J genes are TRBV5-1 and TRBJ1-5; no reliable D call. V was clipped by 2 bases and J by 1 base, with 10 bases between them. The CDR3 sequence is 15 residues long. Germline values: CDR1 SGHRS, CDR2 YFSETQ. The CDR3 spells CASSFEGGSNQPQHF. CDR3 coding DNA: TGCGCCAGCAGCTTTGAAGGAGGAAGCAATCAGCCCCAGCATTTT.

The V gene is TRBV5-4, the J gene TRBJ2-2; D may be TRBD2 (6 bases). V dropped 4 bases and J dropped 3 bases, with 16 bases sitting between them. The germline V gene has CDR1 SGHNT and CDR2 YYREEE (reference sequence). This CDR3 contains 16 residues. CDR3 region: CASSPPGGMDTGELFF. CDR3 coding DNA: TGTGCCAGCAGCCCTCCCGGGGGAATGGACACCGGGGAGCTGTTTTTT. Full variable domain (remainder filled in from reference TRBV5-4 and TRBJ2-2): ETGVTQSPTHLIKTRGQQVTLRCSSQSGHNTVSWYQQALGQGPQFIFQYYREEENGRGNFPPRFSGLQFPNYSSELNVNALELDDSALYLCASSPPGGMDTGELFFGEGSRLTVL.

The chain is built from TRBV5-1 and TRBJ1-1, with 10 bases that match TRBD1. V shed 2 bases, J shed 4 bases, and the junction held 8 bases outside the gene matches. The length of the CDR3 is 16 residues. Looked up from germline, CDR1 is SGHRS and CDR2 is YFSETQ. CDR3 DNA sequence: TGCGCCAGCAGCTTCGACAGGGGGCTCCTGGGCACTGAAGCTTTCTTT. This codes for CASSFDRGLLGTEAFF.

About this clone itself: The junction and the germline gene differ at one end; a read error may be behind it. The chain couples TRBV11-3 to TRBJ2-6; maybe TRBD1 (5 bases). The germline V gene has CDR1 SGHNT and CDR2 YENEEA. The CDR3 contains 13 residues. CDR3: CASQGYGANGLTF. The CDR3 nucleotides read TGTGCCAGCCAGGGATATGGGGCCAACGGCCTGACTTTC.

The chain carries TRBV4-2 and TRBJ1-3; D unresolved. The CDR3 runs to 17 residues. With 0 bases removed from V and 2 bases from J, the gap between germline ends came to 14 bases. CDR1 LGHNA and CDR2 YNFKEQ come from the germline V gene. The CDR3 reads CASSQEARGRAGNTIYF. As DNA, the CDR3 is TGTGCCAGCAGCCAAGAGGCCCGAGGGAGAGCTGGAAACACCATATATTTT.

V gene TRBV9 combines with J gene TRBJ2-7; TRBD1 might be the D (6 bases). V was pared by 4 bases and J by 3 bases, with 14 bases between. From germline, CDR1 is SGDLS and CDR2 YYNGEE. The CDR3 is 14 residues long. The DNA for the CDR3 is TGTGCCAGCAGCCCACGACAGGATTACTACGAGCAGTACTTC. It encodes CASSPRQDYYEQYF.

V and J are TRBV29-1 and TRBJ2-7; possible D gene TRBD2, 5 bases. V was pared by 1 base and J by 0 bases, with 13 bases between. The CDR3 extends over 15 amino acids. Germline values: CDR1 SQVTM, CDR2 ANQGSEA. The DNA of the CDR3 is TGCAGCGTTGAAGTTCTTAGCGAGACCTCCTACGAGCAGTACTTC. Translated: CSVEVLSETSYEQYF.

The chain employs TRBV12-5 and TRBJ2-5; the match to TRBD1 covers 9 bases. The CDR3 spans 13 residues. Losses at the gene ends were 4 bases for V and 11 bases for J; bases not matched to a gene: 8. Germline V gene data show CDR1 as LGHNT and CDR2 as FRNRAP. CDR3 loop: CASGWDREGEQYF. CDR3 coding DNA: TGTGCTAGTGGTTGGGACAGGGAGGGGGAGCAGTACTTC.

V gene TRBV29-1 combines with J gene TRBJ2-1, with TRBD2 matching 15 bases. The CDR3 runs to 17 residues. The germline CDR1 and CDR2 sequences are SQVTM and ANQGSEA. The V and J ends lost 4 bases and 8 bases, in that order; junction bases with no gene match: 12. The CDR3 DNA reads TGCAGCGTTGGAGGGATATCGGGACTAGCGGGAGGCGATGAGCAGTTCTTC. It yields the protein CSVGGISGLAGGDEQFF.

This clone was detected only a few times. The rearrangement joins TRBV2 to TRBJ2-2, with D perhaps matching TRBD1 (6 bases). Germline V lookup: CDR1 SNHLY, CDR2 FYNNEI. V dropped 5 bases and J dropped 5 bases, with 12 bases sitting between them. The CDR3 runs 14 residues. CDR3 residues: CASSYIRGTGELFF. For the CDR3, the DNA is TGTGCCAGCAGTTATATCAGGGGAACCGGGGAGCTGTTTTTT. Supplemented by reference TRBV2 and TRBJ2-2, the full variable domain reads EPEVTQTPSHQVTQMGQEVILRCVPISNHLYFYWYRQILGQKVEFLVSFYNNEISEKSEIFDDQFSVERPDGSNFTLKIRSTKLEDSAMYFCASSYIRGTGELFFGEGSRLTVL.

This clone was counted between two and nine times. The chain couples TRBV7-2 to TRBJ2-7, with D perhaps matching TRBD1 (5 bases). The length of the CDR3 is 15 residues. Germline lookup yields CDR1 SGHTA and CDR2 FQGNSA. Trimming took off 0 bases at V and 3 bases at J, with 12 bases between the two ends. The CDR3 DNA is TGTGCCAGCAGCTTAGCGGGCGGCAGGGTCTACGAGCAGTACTTC. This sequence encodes CASSLAGGRVYEQYF.

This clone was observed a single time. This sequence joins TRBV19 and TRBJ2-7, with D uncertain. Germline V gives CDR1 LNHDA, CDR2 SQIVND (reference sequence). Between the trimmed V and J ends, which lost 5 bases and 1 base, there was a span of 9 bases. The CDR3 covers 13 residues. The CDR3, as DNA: TGTGCCAGTAGTTGGCAGGAATCCTACGAGCAGTACTTC. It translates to CASSWQESYEQYF.

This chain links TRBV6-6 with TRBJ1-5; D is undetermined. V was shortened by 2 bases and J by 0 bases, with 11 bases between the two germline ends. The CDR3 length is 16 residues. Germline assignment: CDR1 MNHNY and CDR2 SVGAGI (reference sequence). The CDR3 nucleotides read TGTGCCAGCAGTTACCCGGGGTCCCATAGCAATCAGCCCCAGCATTTT. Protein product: CASSYPGSHSNQPQHF.

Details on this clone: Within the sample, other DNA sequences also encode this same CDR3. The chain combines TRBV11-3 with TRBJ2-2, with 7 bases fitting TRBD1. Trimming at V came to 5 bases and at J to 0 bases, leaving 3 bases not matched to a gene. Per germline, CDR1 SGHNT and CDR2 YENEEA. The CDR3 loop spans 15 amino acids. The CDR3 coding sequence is TGTGCCAGCAGCCCCGGGACAGCGAACACCGGGGAGCTGTTTTTT. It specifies CASSPGTANTGELFF.

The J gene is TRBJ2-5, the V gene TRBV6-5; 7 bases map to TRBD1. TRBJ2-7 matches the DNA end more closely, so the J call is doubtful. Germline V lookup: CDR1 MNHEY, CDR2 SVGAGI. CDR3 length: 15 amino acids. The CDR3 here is CASRETGLSSYEQYF. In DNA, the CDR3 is TGTGCCAGCAGAGAGACAGGGCTTAGCTCCTACGAGCAGTACTTC.

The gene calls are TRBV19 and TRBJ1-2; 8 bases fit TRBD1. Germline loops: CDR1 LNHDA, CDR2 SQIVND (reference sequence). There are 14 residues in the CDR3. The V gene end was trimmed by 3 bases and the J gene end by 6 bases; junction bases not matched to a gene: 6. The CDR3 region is CASSIRGQSHGYTF. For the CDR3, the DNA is TGTGCCAGTAGTATCAGGGGGCAGAGCCATGGCTACACCTTC.